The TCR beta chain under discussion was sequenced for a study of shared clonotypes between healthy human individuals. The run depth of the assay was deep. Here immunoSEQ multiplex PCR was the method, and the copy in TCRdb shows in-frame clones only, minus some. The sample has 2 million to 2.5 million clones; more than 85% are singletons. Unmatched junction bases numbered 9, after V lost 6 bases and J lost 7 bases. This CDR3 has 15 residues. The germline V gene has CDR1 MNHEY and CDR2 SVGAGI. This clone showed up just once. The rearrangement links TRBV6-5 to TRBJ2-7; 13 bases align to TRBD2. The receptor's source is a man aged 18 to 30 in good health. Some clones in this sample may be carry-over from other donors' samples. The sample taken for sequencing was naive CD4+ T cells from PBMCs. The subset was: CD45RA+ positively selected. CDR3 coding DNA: TGTGCCAGCAGAACTACTAGCGGGAGGGCCGTTGAGCAGTACTTC. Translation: CASRTTSGRAVEQYF.